This T cell receptor beta chain was found in a study of blood T cells in healthy people across ages. General study results and limits: Estimates of total diversity, which came from one million sequenced T cells, were considered to be underestimates.

This CDR3 has 16 residues. V shed 4 bases and J shed 0 bases, with 13 bases lying between them. Next came a second PCR, run for about 7 to 11 cycles, which used a sample-barcoded 5' primer along with a J-beta primer mix. TCRdb re-analysed the 5' RACE reads in MiXCR, keeping a single row per CDR3 protein. The data contain fewer than 700,000 distinct CDR3 sequences, around 48% of them singletons. At least 6.5 million PBMCs were isolated per sample. This clonotype appeared a few times. The target antigen is unknown. The gene calls are TRBV12-3 or TRBV12-4 and TRBJ2-4, with D perhaps TRBD2 (5 bases). Sequenced material: blood. This clonotype was sampled from an elderly man in good health. The CDR3 nucleotides are TGTGCCAGCAGTTCCTCGAGGGCCAGAGCCAAAAACATTCAGTACTTC. It translates to CASSSSRARAKNIQYF.